This TCR beta chain is drawn from a study of vaccination and CD4 T cells after COVID-19. At the Johns Hopkins FTIC core, DNA taken from cultured CD4+ T cells was sequenced by way of the Oncomine TCR Beta short-read assay. TCRdb reprocessed the PCR reads with MiXCR, giving one entry per CDR3 protein. The sample includes tens of thousands of distinct CDR3 sequences, more than 25% of them seen just once. As for time point: late sampling 161 to 241 days after vaccination in a few convalescent patients. Treatment indicated: approximately 11-day PBMC culture with coronavirus spike peptide pools or control peptides (ViraFEST assay). Culture of 1.5 million to 2 million PBMCs per well took place with 10 IU/ml IL-2 and about 10 ug/ml peptide pools. Regarding this clonotype: The antigen is not known.

The sequence was collected from a human donor who had recovered from COVID-19. The sequencing here drew on CD4+ T cells from blood, cultured in vitro, taken about 7 months after SARS-CoV-2 vaccination.

CDR3 protein: CSAREGPRLGNQPQHF. CDR3 bases: TGCAGTGCTAGAGAGGGACCTCGGCTGGGCAATCAGCCCCAGCATTTT. The chain carries TRBV20-1 and TRBJ1-5; D is possibly TRBD1 (5 bases). In germline, CDR1 is DFQATT, CDR2 SNEGSKA (reference sequence). This CDR3 spans 16 amino acids. Trimming pared 0 bases from V and 2 bases from J, leaving 14 bases between.